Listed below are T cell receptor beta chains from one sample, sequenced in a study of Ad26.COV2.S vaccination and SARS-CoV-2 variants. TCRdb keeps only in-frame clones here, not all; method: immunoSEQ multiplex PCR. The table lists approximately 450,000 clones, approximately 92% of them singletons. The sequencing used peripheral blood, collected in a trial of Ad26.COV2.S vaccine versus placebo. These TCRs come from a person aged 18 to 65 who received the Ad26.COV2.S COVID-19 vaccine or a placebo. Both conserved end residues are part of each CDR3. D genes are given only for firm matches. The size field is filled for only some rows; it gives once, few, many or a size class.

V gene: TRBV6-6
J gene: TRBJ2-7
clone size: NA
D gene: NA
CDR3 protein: CASRGLVGTGDEQYF
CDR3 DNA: TGTGCCAGCAGGGGGCTCGTTGGGACCGGGGACGAGCAGTACTTC

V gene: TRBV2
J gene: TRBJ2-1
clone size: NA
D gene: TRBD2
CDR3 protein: CARGLAGGSYNEQFF
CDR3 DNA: TGTGCCAGGGGACTAGCGGGAGGATCCTACAATGAGCAGTTCTTC

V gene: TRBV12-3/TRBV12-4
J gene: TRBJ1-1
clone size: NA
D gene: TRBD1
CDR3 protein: CASSPLGQGAAFF
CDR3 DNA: TGTGCCAGCAGTCCCCTTGGCCAGGGGGCGGCTTTCTTT

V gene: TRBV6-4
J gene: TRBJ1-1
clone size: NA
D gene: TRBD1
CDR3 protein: CASRPGGRLNTEAFF
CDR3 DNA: TGTGCCAGCAGGCCAGGGGGAAGGCTGAACACTGAAGCTTTCTTT

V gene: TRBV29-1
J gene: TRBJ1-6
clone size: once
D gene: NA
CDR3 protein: CSVEFRGLSYNSPLHF
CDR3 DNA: TGCAGCGTTGAGTTCCGGGGCCTCTCCTATAATTCACCCCTCCACTTT

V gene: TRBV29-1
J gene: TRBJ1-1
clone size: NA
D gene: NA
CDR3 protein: CSVEEVVNTEAFF
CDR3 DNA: TGCAGCGTTGAAGAGGTTGTGAACACTGAAGCTTTCTTT

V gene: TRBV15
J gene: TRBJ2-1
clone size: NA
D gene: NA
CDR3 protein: CATSRVGHKRDEQFF
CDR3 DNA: TGTGCCACCAGCAGAGTCGGACACAAACGCGATGAGCAGTTCTTC

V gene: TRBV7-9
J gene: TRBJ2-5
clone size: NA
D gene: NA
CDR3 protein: CASSHDRDQETQYF
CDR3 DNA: TGTGCCAGCAGCCACGACCGGGACCAAGAGACCCAGTACTTC

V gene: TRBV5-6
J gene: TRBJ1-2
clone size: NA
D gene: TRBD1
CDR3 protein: CASSPDRVGGYTF
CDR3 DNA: TGTGCCAGCAGCCCAGACAGGGTGGGCGGCTACACCTTC

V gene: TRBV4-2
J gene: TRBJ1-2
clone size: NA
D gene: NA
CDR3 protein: CASSQEGPKVSGGYTF
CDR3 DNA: TGTGCCAGCAGCCAAGAGGGTCCGAAGGTTTCTGGTGGCTACACCTTC

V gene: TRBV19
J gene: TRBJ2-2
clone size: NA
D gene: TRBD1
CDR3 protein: CASRLQGAGELFF
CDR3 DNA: TGTGCCAGTAGGCTACAGGGGGCCGGGGAGCTGTTTTTT

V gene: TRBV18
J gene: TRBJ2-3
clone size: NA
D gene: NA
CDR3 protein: CASSPLTSSSDTQYF
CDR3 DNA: TGTGCCAGCTCACCTCTCACTAGCTCGAGTGATACGCAGTATTTT

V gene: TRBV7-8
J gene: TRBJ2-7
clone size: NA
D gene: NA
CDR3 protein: CASSLDRATYEQYF
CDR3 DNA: TGTGCCAGCAGCTTAGACAGGGCAACCTACGAGCAGTACTTC

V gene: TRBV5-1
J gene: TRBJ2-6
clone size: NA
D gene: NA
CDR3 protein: CASSENSGANVLTF
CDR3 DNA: TGCGCCAGCAGCGAGAACAGTGGGGCCAACGTCCTGACTTTC

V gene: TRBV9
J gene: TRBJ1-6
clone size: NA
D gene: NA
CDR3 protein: CASKRTPQDDNSPLHF
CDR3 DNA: TGTGCCAGCAAACGGACCCCACAGGACGATAATTCACCCCTCCACTTT

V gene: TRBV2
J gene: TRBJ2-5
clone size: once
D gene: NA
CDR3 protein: CASSVIGEETQYF
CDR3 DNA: TGTGCCAGCAGTGTGATAGGAGAAGAGACCCAGTACTTC

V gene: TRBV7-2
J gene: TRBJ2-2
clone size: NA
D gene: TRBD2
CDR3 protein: CASSLGLAGVFSGELFF
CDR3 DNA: TGTGCCAGCAGCTTAGGACTAGCGGGAGTATTTTCCGGGGAGCTGTTTTTT

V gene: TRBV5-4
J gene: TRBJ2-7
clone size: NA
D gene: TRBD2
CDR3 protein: CASSAQTSGRSEQYF
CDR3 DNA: TGTGCCAGCAGCGCCCAGACTAGCGGGAGATCCGAGCAGTACTTC

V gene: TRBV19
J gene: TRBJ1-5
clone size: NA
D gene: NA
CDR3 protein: CASSIVVGNQPQHF
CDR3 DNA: TGTGCCAGTAGTATAGTGGTGGGCAATCAGCCCCAGCATTTT

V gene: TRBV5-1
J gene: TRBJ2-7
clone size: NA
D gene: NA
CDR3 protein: CASSLTTGTTYEQYF
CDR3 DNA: TGCGCCAGCAGCTTGACCACCGGGACCACCTACGAGCAGTACTTC

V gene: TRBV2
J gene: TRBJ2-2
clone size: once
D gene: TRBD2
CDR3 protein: CASSPGLATTGELFF
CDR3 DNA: TGTGCCAGCAGCCCGGGACTAGCGACCACCGGGGAGCTGTTTTTT

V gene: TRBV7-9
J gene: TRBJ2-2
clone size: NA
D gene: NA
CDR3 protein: CASSLATGGELFF
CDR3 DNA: TGTGCCAGCAGCTTAGCGACGGGCGGGGAGCTGTTTTTT

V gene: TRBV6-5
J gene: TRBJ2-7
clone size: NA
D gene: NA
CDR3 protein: CASSSGETYEQYF
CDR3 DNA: TGTGCCAGCAGTTCCGGGGAAACCTACGAGCAGTACTTC

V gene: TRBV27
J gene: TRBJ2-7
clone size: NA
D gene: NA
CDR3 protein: CASSLTRADEQYF
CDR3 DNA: TGTGCCAGCAGTTTAACCAGGGCGGACGAGCAGTACTTC